This T cell receptor (beta chain) was profiled in a study of T cell repertoires in cytomegalovirus infection. A word on this clonotype: The antigen remains undetermined.

TCRdb used MiXCR to reprocess the reads, holding one entry per CDR3 protein. Here the sample spans 450,000 to 600,000 distinct CDR3 sequences, about 39% being singletons. CDR1 is SGHDN and CDR2 is FVKESK in the germline V gene. CDR3 length: 15 amino acids. V was clipped by 4 bases and J by 4 bases; unmatched bases: 5. The source material was cultured PBMCs, sampled from culture after CMV antigen stimulation. The TCR was taken from a human donor in good health (CMV status not recorded). Some clones in this sample may be carry-over from other donors' samples. The chain recombines TRBV14 with TRBJ2-7, with 12 bases aligning to TRBD2. CDR3 bases: TGTGCCAGCAGCCTTTGGACTAGCGGGGCGTACGAGCAGTACTTC. Residues: CASSLWTSGAYEQYF.